One sample yielded the 7 T cell receptor beta chains listed below, sequenced in a study of identical twins. MiXCR, applied by TCRdb to the 5' RACE reads, yields one record per CDR3 protein. This sample has around 240,000 distinct CDR3 sequences; more than 9% occur once, and the top ten carry 10%. Sequencing was done on a sample of memory T cells sorted from blood. These receptors came from a man aged 45 to 65 in good health.

CDR3 bases: TGTGCCAGCAGCTTAGTGGCCGCGAGCTCCTACGAGCAGTACTTC. Encoded protein: CASSLVAASSYEQYF. The chain links TRBV7-9 to TRBJ2-7; D gene ambiguous. Germline lookup yields CDR1 SEHNR and CDR2 FQNEAQ (reference sequence). V gave up 1 base and J gave up 0 bases, with 10 bases separating them. The CDR3 is 15 residues long.

This clonotype was counted a few times. J is TRBJ2-7 and V is TRBV29-1; 11 bases agree with TRBD2. Germline-derived CDR1 and CDR2 are SQVTM and ANQGSEA. V lost 4 bases, J lost 3 bases, and 5 bases stayed unmatched. CDR3 length equals 14 residues. CDR3 in DNA: TGCAGCGTTGGAACTAGCGGGAGAGACTACGAGCAGTACTTC. Translated, it gives CSVGTSGRDYEQYF.

The chain links TRBV12-3 or TRBV12-4 to TRBJ2-1, with 12 bases identical to TRBD2. Losses at the gene ends were 5 bases for V and 9 bases for J; bases not matched to a gene: 5. The CDR3 covers 14 residues. The CDR3 bases are TGTGCCAGCAGTCCTAGCGGGAGGGCTGGTGAGCAGTTCTTC. Its translation is CASSPSGRAGEQFF.

This clonotype was seen a handful of times. The chain couples TRBV10-3 to TRBJ2-2; D remains ambiguous. Germline V gives CDR1 ENHRY, CDR2 SYGVKD. This CDR3 region has 15 residues. Deletions cut 8 bases from V and 0 bases from J, with 13 bases between. CDR3 coding DNA: TGTGCCATCCGGTCGGGCAGTACGAACACCGGGGAGCTGTTTTTT. Protein product: CAIRSGSTNTGELFF.

This clonotype occurred many times. The chain carries TRBV5-6 and TRBJ2-3; possibly TRBD1 for D (5 bases). This CDR3 spans 15 amino acids. V lost 0 bases to trimming and J lost 6 bases, with 14 bases between them. From germline, CDR1 is SGHDT and CDR2 YYEEEE. DNA of the CDR3: TGTGCCAGCAGCTTGGCGTTACAGGTCGAGGATACGCAGTATTTT. Translation gives CASSLALQVEDTQYF.

This clonotype has a handful of counts. The chain employs TRBV25-1 and TRBJ1-2; D gene unclear. Germline loops: CDR1 MGHDK, CDR2 SYGVNS. CDR3 length: 11 residues. V lost 3 bases, J lost 6 bases, and 5 bases lay in between. DNA of the CDR3: TGTGCCAGCAGTGATCTCCATGGCTACACCTTC. It is translated as CASSDLHGYTF.

This clonotype occurred many times. Sequence at one end of the junction differs from germline and may be a read error. This rearrangement joins TRBV14 to TRBJ2-1; possibly TRBD1 for D (6 bases). Germline CDR1 reads SGHDN; CDR2 reads FVKESK. This CDR3 region has 16 residues. In DNA form, the CDR3 reads TGTGCCAGCAGCTTTGGGGGACATTATCCCTACAATGAACAGTTCTTC. Amino acids: CASSFGGHYPYNEQFF.